The TCR beta chain described here comes from a study of blood T cell repertoires in COVID-19. Study background: Samples came from the United States, Italy and Spain, spanning acute and convalescent COVID-19.

V lost 5 bases and J lost 3; bases outside the gene matches: 6. The CDR3 totals 15 residues. Germline assignment: CDR1 LGHNT and CDR2 FRNRAP. Here immunoSEQ multiplex PCR was the method, and the copy in TCRdb shows in-frame clones only, minus some. The table records 150,000 or so clones, 75% to 85% of them present only once. Allocation to cohorts depended on clinical history reported by the participants. This chain uses TRBV12-5 with TRBJ2-2; 7 bases align to TRBD2. The origin of this receptor is a man between 35 and 55 years old who had recovered from COVID-19. Specimen: PBMCs or T cells enriched from blood (not recorded which). The CDR3 reads CASGAGRKDTGELFF. CDR3 nucleotides: TGTGCTAGTGGTGCCGGGAGGAAGGACACCGGGGAGCTGTTTTTT.